Only a few counts were recorded for the clone carrying this T cell receptor beta chain. As yet, its antigen is unknown. This sample is drawn from a study of spatial heterogeneity in lung cancer. On the study more broadly: Untreated early-stage non-small cell lung cancer patients, fewer than 85 in total, were the donors. Follow-up PBMC samples were sequenced when available, at a median of about 25 months after resection. Broader study findings: In blood, ubiquitous expanded tumor TCRs appeared more at resection than follow-up.

Time point noted: blood at routine non-recurrence follow-up after resection. Material for sequencing was whole RNA from tumor, nontumor lung or frozen PBMC, left unsorted. TCRdb redid the calling of the 5' RACE reads with MiXCR, one entry per CDR3 protein. The sample consists of around 120,000 distinct CDR3 sequences, 12% of them appearing once. This clonotype originated in a male donor with early-stage non-small cell lung cancer. This specimen consisted of PBMCs, obtained at follow-up.

The CDR3 DNA is TGCGCCAGCAGCTTGAACAGCGGGGGATTCCAAGAGACCCAGTACTTC. Protein sequence: CASSLNSGGFQETQYF. V and J are TRBV5-1 and TRBJ2-5, with 8 bases that match TRBD2. V shed 1 base and J 1 base; nucleotides not matched to a gene: 6. The CDR3 is made up of 16 amino acids. The V gene's germline CDR1 is SGHRS and CDR2 YFSETQ.